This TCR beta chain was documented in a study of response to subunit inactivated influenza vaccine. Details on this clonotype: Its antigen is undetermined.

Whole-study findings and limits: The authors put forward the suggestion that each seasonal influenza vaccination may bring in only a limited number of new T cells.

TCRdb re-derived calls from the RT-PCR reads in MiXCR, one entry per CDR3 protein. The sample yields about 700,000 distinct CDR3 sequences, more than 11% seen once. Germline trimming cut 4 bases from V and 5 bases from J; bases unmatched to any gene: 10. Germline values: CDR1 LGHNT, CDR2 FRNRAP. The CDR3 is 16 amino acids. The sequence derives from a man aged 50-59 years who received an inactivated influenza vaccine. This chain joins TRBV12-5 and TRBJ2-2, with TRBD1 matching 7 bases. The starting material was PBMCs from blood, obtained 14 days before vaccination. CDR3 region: CASGWETGVGTGELFF. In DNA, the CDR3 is TGTGCTAGTGGTTGGGAAACAGGGGTCGGGACCGGGGAGCTGTTTTTT.